These 22 T cell receptor beta chains share one sample of origin, sequenced in a study of CD8 T cells in ankylosing spondylitis. The antigens of these receptors remain unknown. TCRdb itself ran the 5' RACE reads through MiXCR, one entry per CDR3 protein. The repertoire has about 700,000 distinct CDR3 sequences, over 15% of them found once; the top ten carry approximately 18%. Study-level points and caveats: Among TCR beta sequences, a motif of eight highly homologous variants appeared characteristic of ankylosing spondylitis blood.

The sequenced sample was blood, either unsorted or a sorted T cell fraction (not recorded which). Receptors originate from a male donor with ankylosing spondylitis.

This clonotype was counted once. V usage is TRBV21-1 and J usage is TRBJ2-1; the DNA was not compared with TRBD1, the D call given in the table. TRBV21-1 is assigned pseudogene status. This CDR3 is built from 16 residues. The CDR3 DNA follows: TGTGCCAGCAGACCCCTCAGGACAGCCGAGTCGTTCGAGCAGTTCTTC. Protein product: CASRPLRTAESFEQFF.

The chain joins TRBV4-1 to TRBJ1-6; D perhaps matches TRBD1 (6 bases). V dropped 0 bases and J dropped 1 base, with 13 bases sitting between them. The CDR3 covers 18 residues. Germline lookup yields CDR1 MGHRA and CDR2 YSYEKL. Written as DNA, the CDR3 is TGCGCCAGCAGCCAAGATCAAGGGGGGAGATCCTATAATTCACCCCTCCACTTT. It yields the protein CASSQDQGGRSYNSPLHF.

The J gene is TRBJ2-1, the V gene TRBV24-1, with 8 bases identical to TRBD1. CDR1 is KGHDR, CDR2 SFDVKD, per germline. The CDR3 spans 17 residues. The ends lost 7 bases at V and 1 base at J; junction bases unmatched: 11. Here the CDR3 reads CATRKCGTGDSYNEQFF. The CDR3 DNA is TGTGCCACCAGAAAGTGCGGGACAGGCGATTCCTACAATGAGCAGTTCTTC.

This clonotype was seen only a few times. The V and J genes are TRBV12-3 or TRBV12-4 and TRBJ2-1; the D is unclear. Trimming stripped 0 bases from V and 10 bases from J, with 7 bases between. The CDR3 is 12 amino acids. The CDR3 DNA reads TGTGCCAGCAGTTTAGCGGCCTCCGAGCAGTTCTTC. This gives the protein CASSLAASEQFF.

In its sample, this clonotype was seen a few times. The J gene is TRBJ1-2, the V gene TRBV5-1; 8 bases match TRBD1. CDR1 and CDR2 (germline): SGHRS, YFSETQ. With 4 bases clipped from V and 6 bases from J, the junction kept 5 bases outside the gene matches. This CDR3 has 13 amino acids. CDR3 loop: CASSPTGADGYTF. DNA for the CDR3: TGCGCCAGCAGCCCGACAGGGGCCGATGGCTACACCTTC.

The gene calls are TRBV18 and TRBJ1-1; 7 nucleotides match TRBD1. V was pared by 3 bases and J by 5 bases, with 9 bases of the junction left unmatched. The CDR3 runs to 15 residues. CDR1 and CDR2 (germline): KGHSH, LQKENI. DNA of the CDR3: TGTGCCAGCTCACCTCCGGACAGGTCTGGAACTGAAGCTTTCTTT. This gives the protein CASSPPDRSGTEAFF. Together with reference TRBV18 and TRBJ1-1, the CDR3 gives the full variable domain: NAGVMQNPRHLVRRRGQEARLRCSPMKGHSHVYWYRQLPEEGLKFMVYLQKENIIDESGMPKERFSAEFPKEGPSILRIQQVVRGDSAAYFCASSPPDRSGTEAFFGQGTRLTVV.

This clonotype has a handful of counts. The rearrangement joins TRBV12-3 or TRBV12-4 to TRBJ1-1; D is ambiguous. V lost 4 bases, J lost 4 bases, and 7 bases lay in between. This CDR3 has 12 residues. The CDR3 region has the DNA TGTGCCAGCAGTTGGTTGACCACTGAAGCTTTCTTT. Translation: CASSWLTTEAFF.

The chain recombines TRBV9 with TRBJ2-7; either TRBD1 or TRBD2 may supply D (5 bases each). Trimming removed 2 bases at V and 2 bases at J, with 11 bases between. CDR1 and CDR2 from the germline V gene are SGDLS and YYNGEE. The CDR3 loop spans 14 amino acids. DNA of the CDR3: TGTGCCAGCAGCGTCCAGACGGGGCCCTACGAGCAGTACTTC. Amino acids: CASSVQTGPYEQYF. Filled out from reference TRBV9 and TRBJ2-7, the complete variable domain reads DSGVTQTPKHLITATGQRVTLRCSPRSGDLSVYWYQQSLDQGLQFLIQYYNGEERAKGNILERFSAQQFPDLHSELNLSSLELGDSALYFCASSVQTGPYEQYFGPGTRLTVT.

This clonotype was recorded at least ten times. The chain uses TRBV2 and TRBJ2-1; 7 bases map to TRBD2. V lost 4 bases and J lost 4; bases outside the gene matches: 7. The length of the CDR3 is 15 residues. Germline values: CDR1 SNHLY, CDR2 FYNNEI. The CDR3 DNA reads TGTGCCAGCAGTGCGGGGAGGGGCGATTACAATGAGCAGTTCTTC. This codes for CASSAGRGDYNEQFF.

The rearrangement joins TRBV18 to TRBJ1-4, with D perhaps matching TRBD1 (5 bases). This CDR3 has 15 amino acids. Trimming removed 3 bases from V and 0 bases from J, with 8 bases in between. Per the germline V gene, CDR1 is KGHSH and CDR2 is LQKENI. CDR3 sequence reads: CASSPDSATNEKLFF. The CDR3 DNA reads as TGTGCCAGCTCACCCGACAGTGCAACTAATGAAAAACTGTTTTTT. Using reference TRBV18 and TRBJ1-4 for the parts outside the CDR3, the full variable domain is NAGVMQNPRHLVRRRGQEARLRCSPMKGHSHVYWYRQLPEEGLKFMVYLQKENIIDESGMPKERFSAEFPKEGPSILRIQQVVRGDSAAYFCASSPDSATNEKLFFGSGTQLSVL.

The rearrangement joins TRBV6-6 to TRBJ1-1; 8 bases fit TRBD1. The V gene's germline CDR1 is MNHNY and CDR2 SVGAGI (reference sequence). This CDR3 contains 12 residues. Trimming removed 8 bases from V and 4 bases from J; junction bases left unmatched: 3. CDR3 nucleotide sequence: TGTGCCAGCTATGACAGGGGCACTGAAGCTTTCTTT. It is translated as CASYDRGTEAFF.

This rearrangement joins TRBV20-1 to TRBJ1-3; the D gene is possibly TRBD1 (5 bases). The CDR3 loop spans 13 amino acids. Looked up from germline, CDR1 is DFQATT and CDR2 is SNEGSKA (reference sequence). Trimming pared 3 bases from V and 3 bases from J, leaving 9 bases between. CDR3 coding DNA: TGCAGTGCTAGGGTCGGGGGTGGAAACACCATATATTTT. This translates into CSARVGGGNTIYF.

This clonotype was seen a few times. The chain couples TRBV12-3 or TRBV12-4 to TRBJ1-3; tentatively, D is TRBD1 (6 bases). Trimming pared 8 bases from V and 11 bases from J, leaving 13 bases between. The CDR3 covers 11 residues. The CDR3 spells CASGKGVSIYF. DNA for the CDR3: TGTGCCAGCGGAAAGGGGGTTTCCATATATTTT.

The chain combines TRBV4-1 with TRBJ2-3, with D perhaps TRBD2 (5 bases). The CDR3 contains 16 residues. Germline V gene lookup returns CDR1 MGHRA and CDR2 YSYEKL. The germline V and J ends were trimmed by 3 bases and 2 bases, with 15 bases remaining between them. The CDR3 here is CASSQLGFDYTDTQYF. DNA of the CDR3: TGCGCCAGCAGCCAGTTGGGATTCGACTACACAGATACGCAGTATTTT.

V and J are TRBV4-1 and TRBJ2-2; weak D call: TRBD1 (6 bases). Between the trimmed V and J ends, which lost 4 bases and 3 bases, there was a span of 12 bases. In germline, CDR1 is MGHRA, CDR2 YSYEKL. The CDR3 runs 15 residues. The CDR3 DNA is TGCGCCAGCAGCCCAGCTACAGGGTACACCGGGGAGCTGTTTTTT. Encoded protein: CASSPATGYTGELFF.

The chain recombines TRBV12-3 or TRBV12-4 with TRBJ1-2, with unresolved D. The CDR3 runs 14 residues. V was trimmed by 3 bases and J by 0 bases, leaving 8 bases between them. CDR3 DNA: TGTGCCAGCAGTTTCTCGGGCACTAACTATGGCTACACCTTC. Its translation is CASSFSGTNYGYTF.

V gene TRBV20-1 combines with J gene TRBJ1-2; D remains ambiguous. The germline V gene encodes CDR1 DFQATT and CDR2 SNEGSKA (reference sequence). The CDR3 extends over 11 amino acids. The ends were cut back, 2 bases at V and 6 bases at J, with 7 bases in the middle. CDR3 residues: CSARQINGYTF. The DNA of the CDR3 is TGCAGTGCTAGACAGATAAATGGCTACACCTTC.

In this sample, this clonotype turned up a few times. This chain links TRBV20-1 with TRBJ2-1, with TRBD2 identical over 11 bases. CDR3 size: 15 residues. J lost 5 bases, V lost 3 bases, and 6 bases had no gene match. Germline V lookup: CDR1 DFQATT, CDR2 SNEGSKA (reference sequence). CDR3 region: CSASPGLADNNEQFF. The DNA for the CDR3 is TGCAGTGCTAGCCCGGGACTAGCGGATAACAATGAGCAGTTCTTC.

This clonotype has more than one count but fewer than ten. The CDR3 DNA is TGTGCCAGCAGCGACGGGACAGGGAACACCGGGGAGCTGTTTTTT. Amino acids: CASSDGTGNTGELFF. This chain uses TRBV7-9 with TRBJ2-2; TRBD1 agrees at 8 bases. Germline CDR1 and CDR2: SEHNR and FQNEAQ (reference sequence). CDR3 size: 15 residues. Germline trimming cut 5 bases from V and 1 base from J; bases unmatched to any gene: 3.

This clonotype was detected only a few times. The chain recombines TRBV5-1 with TRBJ2-5, with 10 bases matching TRBD2. Trimming removed 3 bases from V and 5 bases from J; junction bases left unmatched: 7. CDR1 is SGHRS and CDR2 is YFSETQ in the germline V gene. This CDR3 spans 15 amino acids. CDR3 loop: CASSWGLALGETQYF. In DNA, the CDR3 is TGCGCCAGCAGCTGGGGACTAGCGCTAGGGGAGACCCAGTACTTC. The full variable domain, in which reference TRBV5-1 and TRBJ2-5 provide the parts outside the CDR3, is KAGVTQTPRYLIKTRGQQVTLSCSPISGHRSVSWYQQTPGQGLQFLFEYFSETQRNKGNFPGRFSGRQFSNSRSEMNVSTLELGDSALYLCASSWGLALGETQYFGPGTRLLVL.

The chain uses TRBV20-1 and TRBJ2-5; either TRBD1 or TRBD2 may fit D (5 bases each). Trimming took 6 bases from V and 4 from J, leaving 15 bases between them. The CDR3 loop spans 13 amino acids. Looked up from germline, CDR1 is DFQATT and CDR2 is SNEGSKA (reference sequence). The CDR3 coding sequence is TGCAGTGCGGGGCCTGAGGGGAGAGAGACCCAGTACTTC. Protein sequence: CSAGPEGRETQYF.

This chain joins TRBV18 and TRBJ2-7, with 9 positions matching TRBD1. Germline-derived CDR1 and CDR2 are KGHSH and LQKENI. This CDR3 spans 14 amino acids. Trimming cost V 1 base and J 4 bases; bases outside gene matches: 2. DNA of the CDR3: TGTGCCAGCTCACCACGGACAGGGGAGTACGAGCAGTACTTC. It encodes CASSPRTGEYEQYF.